Listed below are T cell receptor beta chains from one sample, sequenced in a study of T cell repertoires in ileal Crohn's disease. Data came from immunoSEQ multiplex PCR; TCRdb stores just in-frame clones and leaves some out. Of 1,800 or so clones in the sample, 86% are singletons; the top ten hold 15% to 20%. Sequences were obtained from ileal tissue. The source is an adult with Crohn's disease. Each CDR3 is given with its conserved first and last residue. Fields, in order: V gene, J gene, CDR3 length, clone size, D gene, CDR3 protein, CDR3 DNA. A D gene is named only where the DNA matches it firmly. The size of a clone is reported for some rows only, either as once, few or many, or as a class for expanded clones.

>TRBV9|TRBJ2-7|15|NA|TRBD1
CASSDPGTGAYEQYF
TGTGCCAGCAGCGACCCCGGGACAGGGGCCTACGAGCAGTACTTC
>TRBV6-6|TRBJ2-7|15|NA|NA
CASSSSRPGSYEQYF
TGTGCCAGCAGTTCAAGCCGACCTGGCTCCTACGAGCAGTACTTC
>TRBV30|TRBJ2-5|14|few|TRBD2
CAWRGRGGGETQYF
TGTGCCTGGAGGGGGCGCGGGGGGGGAGAGACCCAGTACTTC
>TRBV20-1|TRBJ2-3|11|NA|NA
CSASFTDTQYF
TGCAGTGCCTCCTTCACAGATACGCAGTATTTT
>TRBV19|TRBJ2-1|16|NA|TRBD2
CASKGGSGRSYNEQFF
TGTGCCAGTAAGGGAGGGAGCGGACGCTCCTACAATGAGCAGTTCTTC
>TRBV6-4|TRBJ2-1|15|NA|TRBD1
CASSDSGGAYNEQFF
TGTGCCAGCAGTGACTCAGGGGGCGCCTACAATGAGCAGTTCTTC
>TRBV23-1|TRBJ1-5|17|NA|NA
CASSQLGLPNSNQPQHF
TGCGCCAGCAGTCAACTTGGACTACCGAATAGCAATCAGCCCCAGCATTTT
>TRBV6-4|TRBJ2-5|15|NA|TRBD1
CASSDGTGGGETQYF
TGTGCCAGCAGTGACGGGACAGGGGGAGGAGAGACCCAGTACTTC
>TRBV28|TRBJ2-3|17|once|NA
CASSPRSQGWVRDTQYF
TGTGCCAGCAGTCCCAGATCTCAGGGATGGGTTCGGGATACGCAGTATTTT
>TRBV7-8|TRBJ1-5|17|NA|TRBD1
CASSLGAGGASGQPQHF
TGTGCCAGCAGCTTAGGGGCAGGGGGCGCTTCTGGTCAGCCCCAGCATTTT
>TRBV7-9|TRBJ2-1|14|NA|TRBD1
CASSFGTGVNEQFF
TGTGCCAGCAGCTTTGGGACAGGGGTCAATGAGCAGTTCTTC
>TRBV7-8|TRBJ2-1|12|NA|NA
CASSLSLGEQFF
TGTGCCAGCAGCTTATCTTTAGGTGAGCAGTTCTTC
>TRBV7-9|TRBJ2-1|16|NA|TRBD2
CASSPRTSGIDNEQFF
TGTGCCAGCAGCCCGCGGACTAGCGGGATAGACAATGAGCAGTTCTTC
>TRBV5-1|TRBJ1-2|15|few|NA
CASSAFQGTNYGYTF
TGCGCCAGCAGCGCGTTCCAGGGGACTAACTATGGCTACACCTTC
>TRBV4-3|TRBJ1-4|16|NA|NA
CASSQEGRGLNEKLFF
TGCGCCAGCAGCCAAGAGGGGAGGGGACTGAATGAAAAACTGTTTTTT
>TRBV28|TRBJ1-1|16|once|NA
CASSKARERMNTEAFF
TGTGCCAGCAGTAAGGCAAGAGAGAGGATGAACACTGAAGCTTTCTTT
>TRBV9|TRBJ2-1|13|NA|NA
CASSSSTKNEQFF
TGTGCCAGCAGCTCATCGACTAAGAATGAGCAGTTCTTC
>TRBV11-3|TRBJ2-7|13|NA|NA
CASSSRVGNEQYF
TGTGCCAGCAGCTCTAGGGTGGGGAACGAGCAGTACTTC
>TRBV5-1|TRBJ2-1|17|once|NA
CASSYGPATGRVNEQFF
TGCGCCAGCAGCTACGGCCCGGCTACAGGGCGAGTCAATGAGCAGTTCTTC
>TRBV15|TRBJ2-5|13|NA|NA
CATSRRAQETQYF
TGTGCCACCAGCAGGAGGGCGCAAGAGACCCAGTACTTC
>TRBV6-1|TRBJ2-7|12|NA|NA
CASSPRDYEQYF
TGTGCCAGCAGCCCTCGAGACTACGAGCAGTACTTC
>TRBV16|TRBJ1-2|15|once|TRBD1
CASSQGTELPYGYTF
TGTGCCAGCAGCCAAGGGACAGAACTTCCCTATGGCTACACCTTC
>TRBV5-6|TRBJ2-2|14|NA|NA
CASSLWGTVGELFF
TGTGCCAGCAGCTTGTGGGGGACTGTTGGGGAGCTGTTTTTT
>TRBV20-1|TRBJ2-4|11|once|NA
CSVGGKNIQYF
TGCAGTGTGGGCGGCAAAAACATTCAGTACTTC
>TRBV10-1|TRBJ2-1|15|NA|TRBD1
CASSDSGTGNNEQFF
TGCGCCAGCAGTGATTCCGGGACAGGGAACAATGAGCAGTTCTTC
>TRBV5-1|TRBJ2-5|13|once|NA
CASSLGPQETQYF
TGCGCCAGCAGCTTGGGGCCCCAAGAGACCCAGTACTTC
>TRBV15|TRBJ1-3|16|NA|TRBD1
CATSRDGDRAGNTIYF
TGTGCCACCAGCAGAGATGGGGACAGGGCTGGAAACACCATATATTTT
>TRBV9|TRBJ2-1|15|NA|TRBD1
CASSGRDRSYNEQFF
TGTGCCAGCAGCGGCCGGGACAGATCCTACAATGAGCAGTTCTTC
>TRBV7-9|TRBJ2-3|18|NA|TRBD2
CASSSTIRTSGKTDTQYF
TGTGCCAGCAGCTCGACCATAAGGACTAGCGGGAAAACAGATACGCAGTATTTT
>TRBV9|TRBJ2-1|17|NA|NA
CASSLPRGGSSYNEQFF
TGTGCCAGCAGCCTGCCTCGCGGAGGGAGTTCCTACAATGAGCAGTTCTTC
>TRBV28|TRBJ1-6|13|NA|NA
CASSPYRNSPLHF
TGTGCCAGCAGTCCGTACCGTAATTCACCCCTCCACTTT
>TRBV19|TRBJ2-7|14|NA|NA
CASSIGGPPYEQYF
TGTGCCAGTAGTATAGGGGGACCACCCTACGAGCAGTACTTC
>TRBV28|TRBJ2-5|14|NA|TRBD1
CASSLTGGRETQYF
TGTGCCAGCAGTTTAACAGGGGGCAGGGAGACCCAGTACTTC
>TRBV27|TRBJ2-3|14|NA|NA
CASSRQTSTDTQYF
TGTGCCAGCAGTAGACAGACTAGCACAGATACGCAGTATTTT
>TRBV5-6|TRBJ2-5|15|few|TRBD1
CASSLGQGIQETQYF
TGTGCCAGCAGTCTGGGACAGGGAATCCAAGAGACCCAGTACTTC
>TRBV6-1|TRBJ2-1|16|NA|NA
CASSEAAGGGFNEQFF
TGTGCCAGCAGTGAAGCGGCAGGGGGAGGATTTAATGAGCAGTTCTTC
>TRBV7-9|TRBJ2-3|14|NA|TRBD1
CASSPTGGTDTQYF
TGTGCCAGCAGCCCGACAGGGGGCACAGATACGCAGTATTTT
>TRBV27|TRBJ2-2|12|NA|NA
CASRGFAGELFF
TGTGCCAGCAGGGGTTTTGCCGGGGAGCTGTTTTTT
>TRBV28|TRBJ2-1|15|NA|TRBD1
CASTLRDRAYNEQFF
TGTGCCAGCACCCTCCGGGACAGAGCATACAATGAGCAGTTCTTC
>TRBV28|TRBJ1-1|15|once|NA
CASSLNRGLGTEAFF
TGTGCCAGCAGTTTAAATCGCGGGTTAGGCACTGAAGCTTTCTTT
>TRBV5-6|TRBJ1-2|17|NA|TRBD1
CASSLEGRDRGLYGYTF
TGTGCCAGCAGCTTGGAAGGTAGGGACAGGGGACTCTATGGCTACACCTTC
>TRBV6-5|TRBJ2-6|15|NA|NA
CASSQSPRGANVLTF
TGTGCCAGCAGCCAAAGCCCCAGAGGGGCCAACGTCCTGACTTTC
>TRBV5-1|TRBJ2-7|15|NA|TRBD2
CASRETSGRAYEQYF
TGCGCCAGCAGGGAAACTAGCGGGAGGGCCTACGAGCAGTACTTC
>TRBV11-2|TRBJ2-7|14|NA|NA
CASSWRGRPYEQYF
TGTGCCAGCAGCTGGAGAGGCAGGCCGTACGAGCAGTACTTC
>TRBV21-1|TRBJ1-2|10|NA|NA
CIYKPYGYTF
TGTATTTATAAGCCCTATGGCTACACCTTC
>TRBV11-2|TRBJ1-5|14|once|NA
CASSLAAGAQPQHF
TGTGCCAGCAGCTTAGCTGCAGGGGCTCAGCCCCAGCATTTT
>TRBV5-1|TRBJ1-2|14|NA|NA
CASSWDTGWDGYTF
TGCGCCAGCAGCTGGGACACAGGGTGGGATGGCTACACCTTC
>TRBV5-6|TRBJ2-7|14|few|TRBD1
CASTRQGVPYEQYF
TGTGCCAGCACTAGACAGGGGGTGCCCTACGAGCAGTACTTC
>TRBV27|TRBJ2-3|14|NA|TRBD1
CASSLLGGKNTQYF
TGTGCCAGCAGTTTACTAGGGGGCAAAAATACGCAGTATTTT
>TRBV15|TRBJ1-4|20|NA|NA
CATSRDPGLGRGRTNEKLFF
TGTGCCACCAGCAGAGATCCAGGGTTGGGGCGAGGGAGGACTAATGAAAAACTGTTTTTT
>TRBV7-9|TRBJ1-1|13|NA|NA
CASSFDVDTEAFF
TGTGCCAGCAGCTTTGACGTCGACACTGAAGCTTTCTTT
>TRBV7-2|TRBJ2-2|15|NA|NA
CASSLQQGNTGELFF
TGTGCCAGCAGCTTGCAGCAGGGAAACACCGGGGAGCTGTTTTTT
>TRBV28|TRBJ1-5|12|NA|NA
CAISSWRQPQHF
TGTGCCATCTCGTCCTGGAGGCAGCCCCAGCATTTT